The 16 T cell receptor beta chains given below trace back to one sample, sequenced in a study of blood T cell repertoires in COVID-19. Using immunoSEQ multiplex PCR, the repertoire was profiled, and TCRdb retains in-frame clones only, with some absent. The data show about 310,000 clones, 90% seen once. Sequencing was performed on peripheral blood. These TCRs come from a woman between 40 and 55 years old with COVID-19, enrolled during active disease.

The genes are TRBV27 and TRBJ2-1, with 8 positions matching TRBD1. The ends lost 5 bases at V and 4 bases at J; junction bases unmatched: 7. The CDR3 totals 15 residues. Germline-derived CDR1 and CDR2 are MNHEY and SMNVEV (reference sequence). The DNA for the CDR3 is TGTGCCAGCAGTCCCTTGGGACAGGCTTACAATGAGCAGTTCTTC. Translation: CASSPLGQAYNEQFF.

V usage is TRBV15 and J usage is TRBJ2-3; D gene unclear. CDR3 length: 15 residues. The V gene's germline CDR1 is LNHNV and CDR2 YYDKDF (reference sequence). V lost 1 base, J lost 5 bases, and 13 bases lay in between. CDR3 sequence reads: CATSRGGPAGDTQYF. The CDR3 coding sequence is TGTGCCACCAGCAGAGGAGGTCCAGCCGGAGATACGCAGTATTTT.

V usage is TRBV5-1 and J usage is TRBJ2-4, with TRBD2 identical over 11 bases. The germline V gene has CDR1 SGHRS and CDR2 YFSETQ. This CDR3 comprises 16 residues. The V and J ends lost 4 bases and 5 bases, in that order; junction bases with no gene match: 8. The CDR3 loop reads CASSQNLAGGQNIQYF. Written as DNA, the CDR3 is TGCGCCAGCAGCCAAAACCTAGCGGGAGGTCAAAACATTCAGTACTTC.

The chain couples TRBV28 to TRBJ1-1; D is undetermined. V was trimmed by 4 bases and J by 10 bases, leaving 13 bases between them. The CDR3 sequence is 12 residues long. Germline CDR1 is MDHEN and CDR2 is SYDVKM. As DNA, the CDR3 is TGTGCCAGCAGTTCCCCCGGCGGGAGAGCTTTCTTT. It specifies CASSSPGGRAFF.

This rearrangement joins TRBV5-1 to TRBJ2-1, with 8 bases matching TRBD1. The CDR3 runs to 15 residues. Germline values: CDR1 SGHRS, CDR2 YFSETQ. J lost 6 bases, V lost 0 bases, and 5 bases had no gene match. In DNA form, the CDR3 reads TGCGCCAGCAGCTTGGCCGGGACAGGACCCAATGAGCAGTTCTTC. It codes for CASSLAGTGPNEQFF.

This clone has just one count. In DNA form, the CDR3 reads TGCGCCAGCAGTGTTGGGGGGTTGAACACTGAAGCTTTCTTT. Its protein product is CASSVGGLNTEAFF. The chain couples TRBV10-2 to TRBJ1-1; D may be TRBD1 (5 bases). The CDR3 contains 14 residues. Germline lookup yields CDR1 WSHSY and CDR2 SAAADI. Trimming stripped 4 bases from V and 0 bases from J, with 9 bases between.

The chain has TRBV7-2 and TRBJ2-2; 7 nucleotides match TRBD2. This CDR3 is 15 amino acids long. V lost 1 base and J lost 3; bases outside the gene matches: 2. The germline V gene has CDR1 SGHTA and CDR2 FQGNSA. The CDR3 loop reads CASSLGGGYTGELFF. The CDR3 DNA reads TGTGCCAGCAGCTTAGGGGGGGGTTACACCGGGGAGCTGTTTTTT. The full variable domain, in which reference TRBV7-2 and TRBJ2-2 provide the parts outside the CDR3, is GAGVSQSPSNKVTEKGKDVELRCDPISGHTALYWYRQSLGQGLEFLIYFQGNSAPDKSGLPSDRFSAERTGGSVSTLTIQRTQQEDSAVYLCASSLGGGYTGELFFGEGSRLTVL.

The CDR3 region is CASSEEGGQGVSYEQYF. The CDR3 DNA sequence: TGTGCCAGCAGTGAAGAGGGGGGACAGGGAGTCTCCTACGAGCAGTACTTC. V gene TRBV25-1 combines with J gene TRBJ2-7, with 9 bases identical to TRBD1. CDR3 length: 17 residues. CDR1 and CDR2 (germline): MGHDK, SYGVNS. The junction had 8 bases not matched to a gene; V was cut back by 2 bases and J by 0 bases.

The chain carries TRBV28 and TRBJ2-1, with 9 bases matching TRBD1. Germline V gives CDR1 MDHEN, CDR2 SYDVKM. The CDR3 totals 15 residues. With V trimmed by 6 bases and J by 6 bases, 9 bases remained unmatched. The CDR3 DNA reads TGTGCCAGCAGCGAAACAGGGGGCGCGGGCAATGAGCAGTTCTTC. Translation: CASSETGGAGNEQFF.

V is TRBV15 and J is TRBJ1-1; D is uncertain. Trimming shortened V by 3 bases and J by 11 bases, and 13 bases separated the two germline ends. The germline CDR1 and CDR2 sequences are LNHNV and YYDKDF (reference sequence). The CDR3 length is 12 residues. The CDR3 DNA reads TGTGCCACCAGCAGTGCTCTCAGGCCCGCTTTCTTT. It translates to CATSSALRPAFF.

A word on this clone: The germline gene is not matched at one end of the junction; a read error may be the cause. This chain links TRBV6-1 with TRBJ1-2; 9 nucleotides line up with TRBD1. Germline V gene sequence: CDR1 MNHNS, CDR2 SASEGT. CDR3 length: 15 amino acids. The CDR3 nucleotides read TGTGCCAGCAGTCAAGCCGGGACAGGGAGGTATGGCTACACCTTC. Translated, it gives CASSQAGTGRYGYTF.

The rearrangement joins TRBV15 to TRBJ2-7, with D uncertain. The V gene lost 0 bases and the J gene lost 0 bases, with 9 bases spanning the gap. Germline CDR1 LNHNV, CDR2 YYDKDF (reference sequence). The CDR3 length is 15 residues. The CDR3 sequence: CATSRDLPSSYEQYF. The CDR3 DNA reads as TGTGCCACCAGCAGAGATCTCCCCAGCTCCTACGAGCAGTACTTC. Full variable domain (missing parts from reference TRBV15 and TRBJ2-7): DAMVIQNPRYQVTQFGKPVTLSCSQTLNHNVMYWYQQKSSQAPKLLFHYYDKDFNNEADTPDNFQSRRPNTSFCFLDIRSPGLGDTAMYLCATSRDLPSSYEQYFGPGTRLTVT.

The chain joins TRBV7-3 to TRBJ2-7, with TRBD2 identical over 8 bases. CDR1 and CDR2 (germline): SGHTA, FQGTGA. The CDR3 runs 15 residues. Losses at the gene ends were 2 bases for V and 6 bases for J; bases not matched to a gene: 9. The CDR3 sequence: CASSLSSGGQAEQYF. The CDR3 DNA follows: TGTGCCAGCAGCTTATCCAGCGGGGGCCAAGCCGAGCAGTACTTC.

The rearrangement links TRBV7-9 to TRBJ2-3; the D gene is possibly TRBD2 (7 bases). Deletions cut 3 bases from V and 4 bases from J, with 14 bases between. This CDR3 spans 15 amino acids. CDR1 SEHNR and CDR2 FQNEAQ come from the germline V gene (reference sequence). CDR3 protein: CASSFWREGADTQYF. CDR3 nucleotides: TGTGCCAGCAGCTTCTGGAGGGAGGGGGCAGATACGCAGTATTTT.

The genes are TRBV10-3 and TRBJ2-5; TRBD1 agrees at 11 bases. This CDR3 has 15 amino acids. Trimming removed 5 bases from V and 3 bases from J; junction bases left unmatched: 5. CDR1 and CDR2 from the germline V gene are ENHRY and SYGVKD. The CDR3 here is CAISRQGQGEETQYF. The CDR3 DNA is TGTGCCATCAGTCGACAGGGACAGGGGGAAGAGACCCAGTACTTC.

The chain uses TRBV5-1 and TRBJ2-5; 9 nucleotides agree with TRBD2. The CDR3 extends over 17 amino acids. Unmatched junction bases numbered 7, after V lost 0 bases and J lost 1 base. Germline assignment: CDR1 SGHRS and CDR2 YFSETQ. The CDR3 nucleotides are TGCGCCAGCAGCTTGGCCCCTAGCGGGATAAGCCAAGAGACCCAGTACTTC. Its protein product is CASSLAPSGISQETQYF.